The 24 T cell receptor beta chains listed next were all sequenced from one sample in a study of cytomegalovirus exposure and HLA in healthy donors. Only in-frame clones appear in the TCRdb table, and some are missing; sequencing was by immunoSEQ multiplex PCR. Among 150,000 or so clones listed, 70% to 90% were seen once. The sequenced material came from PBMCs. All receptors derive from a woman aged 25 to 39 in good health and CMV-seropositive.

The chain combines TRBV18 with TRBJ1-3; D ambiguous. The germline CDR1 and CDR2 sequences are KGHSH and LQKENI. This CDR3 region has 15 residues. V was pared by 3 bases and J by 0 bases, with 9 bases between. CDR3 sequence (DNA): TGTGCCAGCTCACCTTCGAGTTACTCTGGAAACACCATATATTTT. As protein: CASSPSSYSGNTIYF.

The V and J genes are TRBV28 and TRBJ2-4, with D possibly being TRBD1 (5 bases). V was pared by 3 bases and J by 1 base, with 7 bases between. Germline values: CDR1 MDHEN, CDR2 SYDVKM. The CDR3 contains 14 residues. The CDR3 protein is CASSFQGAKNIQYF. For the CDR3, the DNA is TGTGCCAGCAGTTTTCAGGGTGCCAAAAACATTCAGTACTTC. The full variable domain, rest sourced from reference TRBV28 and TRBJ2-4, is DVKVTQSSRYLVKRTGEKVFLECVQDMDHENMFWYRQDPGLGLRLIYFSYDVKMKEKGDIPEGYSVSREKKERFSLILESASTNQTSMYLCASSFQGAKNIQYFGAGTRLSVL.

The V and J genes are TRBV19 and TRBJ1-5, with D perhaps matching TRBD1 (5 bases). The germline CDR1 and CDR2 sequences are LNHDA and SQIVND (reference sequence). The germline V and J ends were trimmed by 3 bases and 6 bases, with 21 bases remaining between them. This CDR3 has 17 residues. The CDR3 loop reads CASSMDFMGRGSQPQHF. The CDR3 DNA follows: TGTGCCAGTAGTATGGATTTTATGGGTAGGGGCAGTCAGCCCCAGCATTTT.

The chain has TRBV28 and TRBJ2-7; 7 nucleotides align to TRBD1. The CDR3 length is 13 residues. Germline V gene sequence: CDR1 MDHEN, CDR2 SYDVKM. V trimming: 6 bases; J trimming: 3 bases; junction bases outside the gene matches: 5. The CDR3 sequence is CASRLPGGYEQYF. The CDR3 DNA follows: TGTGCCAGCAGGTTACCAGGGGGCTACGAGCAGTACTTC. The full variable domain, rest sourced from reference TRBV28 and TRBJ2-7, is DVKVTQSSRYLVKRTGEKVFLECVQDMDHENMFWYRQDPGLGLRLIYFSYDVKMKEKGDIPEGYSVSREKKERFSLILESASTNQTSMYLCASRLPGGYEQYFGPGTRLTVT.

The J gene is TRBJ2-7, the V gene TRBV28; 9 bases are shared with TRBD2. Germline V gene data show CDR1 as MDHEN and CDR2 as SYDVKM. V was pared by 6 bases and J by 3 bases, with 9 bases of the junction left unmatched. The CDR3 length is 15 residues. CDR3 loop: CASSSPGTSFYEQYF. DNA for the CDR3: TGTGCCAGCAGCAGCCCGGGGACTAGCTTCTACGAGCAGTACTTC. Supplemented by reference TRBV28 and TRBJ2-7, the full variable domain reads DVKVTQSSRYLVKRTGEKVFLECVQDMDHENMFWYRQDPGLGLRLIYFSYDVKMKEKGDIPEGYSVSREKKERFSLILESASTNQTSMYLCASSSPGTSFYEQYFGPGTRLTVT.

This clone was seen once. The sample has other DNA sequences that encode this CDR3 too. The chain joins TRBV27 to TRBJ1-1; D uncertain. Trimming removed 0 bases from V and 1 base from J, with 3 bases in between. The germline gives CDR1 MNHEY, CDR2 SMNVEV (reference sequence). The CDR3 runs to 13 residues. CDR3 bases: TGTGCCAGCAGTTTATCTCGGAACACTGAAGCTTTCTTT. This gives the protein CASSLSRNTEAFF.

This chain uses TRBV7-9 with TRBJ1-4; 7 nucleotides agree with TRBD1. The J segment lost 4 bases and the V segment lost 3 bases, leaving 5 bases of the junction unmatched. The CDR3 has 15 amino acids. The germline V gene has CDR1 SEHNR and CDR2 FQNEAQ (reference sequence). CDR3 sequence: CASSLGTAVNEKLFF. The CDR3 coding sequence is TGTGCCAGCAGCTTGGGGACAGCCGTTAATGAAAAACTGTTTTTT.

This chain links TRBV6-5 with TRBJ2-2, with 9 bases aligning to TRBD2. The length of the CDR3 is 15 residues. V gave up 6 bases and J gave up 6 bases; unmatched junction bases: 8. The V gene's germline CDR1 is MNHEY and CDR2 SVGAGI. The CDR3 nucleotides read TGTGCCAGCAGCCCCAGCGGGGGGCCCTCCGGGGAGCTGTTTTTT. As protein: CASSPSGGPSGELFF.

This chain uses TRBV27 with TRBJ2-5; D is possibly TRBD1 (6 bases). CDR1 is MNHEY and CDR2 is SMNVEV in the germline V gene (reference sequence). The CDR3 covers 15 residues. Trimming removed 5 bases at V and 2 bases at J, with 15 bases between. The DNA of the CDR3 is TGTGCCAGCAGTCCCAGACAGGCCTTTCAAGAGACCCAGTACTTC. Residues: CASSPRQAFQETQYF.

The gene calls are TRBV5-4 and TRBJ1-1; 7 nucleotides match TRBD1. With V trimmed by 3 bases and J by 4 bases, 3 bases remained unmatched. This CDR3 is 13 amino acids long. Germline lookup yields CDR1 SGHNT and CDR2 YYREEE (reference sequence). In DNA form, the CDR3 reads TGTGCCAGCAGCTGGGGGACAGCCACTGAAGCTTTCTTT. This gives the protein CASSWGTATEAFF.

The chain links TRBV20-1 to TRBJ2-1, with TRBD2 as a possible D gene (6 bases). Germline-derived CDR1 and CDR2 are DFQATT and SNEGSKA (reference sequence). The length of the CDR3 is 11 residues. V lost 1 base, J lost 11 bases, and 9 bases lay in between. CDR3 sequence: CSARAREKQFF. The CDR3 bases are TGCAGTGCTAGAGCGCGGGAAAAGCAGTTCTTC.

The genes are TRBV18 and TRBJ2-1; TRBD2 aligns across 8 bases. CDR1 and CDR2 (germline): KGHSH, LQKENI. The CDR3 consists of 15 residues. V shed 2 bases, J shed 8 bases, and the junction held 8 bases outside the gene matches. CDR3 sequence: CASSPNLAGGDEQFF. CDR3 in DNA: TGTGCCAGCTCACCAAATCTAGCGGGCGGGGATGAGCAGTTCTTC.

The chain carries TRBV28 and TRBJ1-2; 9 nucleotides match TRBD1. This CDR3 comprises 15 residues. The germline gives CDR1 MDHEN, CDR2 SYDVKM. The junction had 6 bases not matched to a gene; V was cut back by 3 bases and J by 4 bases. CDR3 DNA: TGTGCCAGCAGTTTGACAGGGGGTGTTAGCTATGGCTACACCTTC. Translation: CASSLTGGVSYGYTF.

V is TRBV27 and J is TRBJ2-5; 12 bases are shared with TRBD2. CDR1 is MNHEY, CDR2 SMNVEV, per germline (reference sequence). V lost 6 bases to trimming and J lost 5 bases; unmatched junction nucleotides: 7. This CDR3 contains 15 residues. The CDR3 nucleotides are TGTGCCAGCAGAACCCTAGCGGGGGGGCTCGAGACCCAGTACTTC. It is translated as CASRTLAGGLETQYF.

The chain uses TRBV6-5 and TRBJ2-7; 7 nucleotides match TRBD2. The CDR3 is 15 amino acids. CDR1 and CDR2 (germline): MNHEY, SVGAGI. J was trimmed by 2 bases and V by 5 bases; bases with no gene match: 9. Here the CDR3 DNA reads TGTGCCAGCAGTCGATCCCGGGACTACGCCTACGAGCAGTACTTC. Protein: CASSRSRDYAYEQYF.

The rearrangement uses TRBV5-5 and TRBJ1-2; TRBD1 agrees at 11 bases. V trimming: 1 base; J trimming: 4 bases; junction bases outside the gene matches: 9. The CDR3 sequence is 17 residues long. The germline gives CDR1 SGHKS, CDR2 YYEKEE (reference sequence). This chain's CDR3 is CASSLSTGTGGGYGYTF. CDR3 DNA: TGTGCCAGCAGCTTGAGCACCGGGACAGGGGGAGGCTATGGCTACACCTTC.

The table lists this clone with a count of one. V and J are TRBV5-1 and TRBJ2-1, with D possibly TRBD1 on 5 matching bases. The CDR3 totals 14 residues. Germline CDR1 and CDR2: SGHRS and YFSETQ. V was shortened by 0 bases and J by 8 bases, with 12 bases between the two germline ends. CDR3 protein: CASSLVTGLDEQFF. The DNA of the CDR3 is TGCGCCAGCAGCTTGGTTACAGGCTTGGATGAGCAGTTCTTC. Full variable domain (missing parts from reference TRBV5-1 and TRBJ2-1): KAGVTQTPRYLIKTRGQQVTLSCSPISGHRSVSWYQQTPGQGLQFLFEYFSETQRNKGNFPGRFSGRQFSNSRSEMNVSTLELGDSALYLCASSLVTGLDEQFFGPGTRLTVL.

Written as DNA, the CDR3 is TGCGCCAGCAGCCAAGGGGTGACAGTTTCGAATTCACCCCTCCACTTT. Its translation: CASSQGVTVSNSPLHF. The chain recombines TRBV4-1 with TRBJ1-6; tentative D call: TRBD1 (5 bases). V gave up 1 base and J gave up 7 bases, with 14 bases separating them. Germline V lookup: CDR1 MGHRA, CDR2 YSYEKL. This CDR3 has 16 residues.

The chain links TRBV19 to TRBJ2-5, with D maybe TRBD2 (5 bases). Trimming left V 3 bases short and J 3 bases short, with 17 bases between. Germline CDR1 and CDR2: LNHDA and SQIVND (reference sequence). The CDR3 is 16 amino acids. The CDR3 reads CASSMLGRGWEETQYF. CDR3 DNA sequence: TGTGCCAGTAGTATGTTAGGTCGAGGGTGGGAAGAGACCCAGTACTTC.

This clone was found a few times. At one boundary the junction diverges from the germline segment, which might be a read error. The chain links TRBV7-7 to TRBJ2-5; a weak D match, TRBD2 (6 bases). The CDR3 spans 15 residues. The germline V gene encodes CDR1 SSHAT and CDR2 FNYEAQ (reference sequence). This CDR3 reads CASSLAMAGQETQYF. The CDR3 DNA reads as TGTGCTAGCAGCTTAGCGATGGCGGGGCAAGAGACCCAGTACTTC.

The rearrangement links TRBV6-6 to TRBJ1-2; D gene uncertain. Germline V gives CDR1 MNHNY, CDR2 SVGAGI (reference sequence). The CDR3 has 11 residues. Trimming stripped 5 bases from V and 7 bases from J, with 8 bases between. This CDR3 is CASSKEVGYTF. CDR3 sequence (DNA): TGTGCCAGCAGTAAAGAGGTTGGCTACACCTTC.

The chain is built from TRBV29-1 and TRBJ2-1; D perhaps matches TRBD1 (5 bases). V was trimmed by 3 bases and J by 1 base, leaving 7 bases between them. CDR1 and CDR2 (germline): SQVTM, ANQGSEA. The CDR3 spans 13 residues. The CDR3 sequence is CSVDRASYNEQFF. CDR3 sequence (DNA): TGCAGCGTTGACAGGGCATCCTACAATGAGCAGTTCTTC.

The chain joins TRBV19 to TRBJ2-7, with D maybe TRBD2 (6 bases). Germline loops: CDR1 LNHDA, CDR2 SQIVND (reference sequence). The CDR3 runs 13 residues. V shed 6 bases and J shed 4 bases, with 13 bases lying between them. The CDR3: CASSPGVNYEQYF. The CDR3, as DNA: TGTGCCAGTAGCCCGGGAGTAAATTACGAGCAGTACTTC.

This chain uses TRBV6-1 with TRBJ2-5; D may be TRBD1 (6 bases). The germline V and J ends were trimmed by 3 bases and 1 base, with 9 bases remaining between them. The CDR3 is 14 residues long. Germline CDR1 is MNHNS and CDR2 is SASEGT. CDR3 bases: TGTGCCAGCAGTGAGGGACACCCCCAAGAGACCCAGTACTTC. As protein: CASSEGHPQETQYF.